The sequence of this TCR beta chain was determined in a study of T cells in Graves' hyperthyroidism and ophthalmopathy. Worth noting for this clonotype: Its antigen is not known.

Overall study results and limits: A model built on 13 V-J features separated ophthalmopathy from stable hyperthyroidism. Most thyroid-expanded clonotypes above 0.001 were also found in blood. The model anticipated ophthalmopathy a median about 7.1 months pre-onset.

TCR beta CDR3 regions were amplified from RNA. The primer set for the first-round RT-PCR of the TCR CDR3 was HTBI. TCRdb analysed the multiplex PCR reads with MiXCR anew, one entry per CDR3 protein. The table shows 550,000 to 700,000 distinct CDR3 sequences, with just over 45% occurring only once. Patients were excluded because of uncontrolled infection, other autoimmune disease, pregnancy or lactation. Germline V gives CDR1 LNHNV, CDR2 YYDKDF (reference sequence). Trimming took 3 bases from V and 12 from J, leaving 14 bases between them. This CDR3 region has 12 residues. The genes are TRBV15 and TRBJ1-2; D possibly corresponds to TRBD1 (6 bases). The specimen was peripheral blood or thyroid tissue (not recorded which). This sequence was found in an adult woman with Graves' disease, either hyperthyroidism or ophthalmopathy (not recorded which). The CDR3 spells CATSSQGQLNTF. In nucleotides, the CDR3 is TGTGCCACCAGCAGCCAGGGACAACTTAACACCTTC.